A selection of T cell receptor beta chains follows, all from one sample in a study of blood T cells in healthy people across ages. Each CDR3 protein is one row after TCRdb ran MiXCR on the 5' RACE reads. The sample yields 1.5 million to 2 million distinct CDR3 sequences, about 28% seen once. The sequenced sample was blood. The source of these receptors is a woman aged 25 to 39 in good health. Both conserved end residues are part of each CDR3. Each record gives: clone size, D gene, CDR3 length, J gene, V gene, CDR3 DNA, CDR3 protein. A D gene is named only where the DNA matches it firmly. Rows give clone size only sometimes, using once, few, many, or a class for an expanded clone.

abundance: NA; d_gene: TRBD2; len: 20; j_gene: TRBJ2-6; v_gene: TRBV12-3/TRBV12-4; CDR3nt: TGTGCCAGCACGGGGGGCCTAGCGGGAGGGGAATTAAGTGGGGCCAACGTCCTGACTTTC; CDR3aa: CASTGGLAGGELSGANVLTF
abundance: few; d_gene: TRBD2; len: 19; j_gene: TRBJ2-1; v_gene: TRBV23-1; CDR3nt: TGCGCCAGCAGTCCCCAAGCAACGACTAGCGGGAGGCTTCAAAATGAGCAGTTCTTC; CDR3aa: CASSPQATTSGRLQNEQFF
abundance: NA; d_gene: NA; len: 15; j_gene: TRBJ2-7; v_gene: TRBV11-2; CDR3nt: TGTGCCGGCAGCTTAGATATAGCAGGATACTACGAGCAGTACTTC; CDR3aa: CAGSLDIAGYYEQYF
abundance: many; d_gene: NA; len: 14; j_gene: TRBJ2-3; v_gene: TRBV7-9; CDR3nt: TGTGCCAGCAGCTTAACACAGGGATCAGATACGCAGTATTTT; CDR3aa: CASSLTQGSDTQYF
abundance: many; d_gene: NA; len: 13; j_gene: TRBJ2-5; v_gene: TRBV20-1; CDR3nt: TGCAGTGCTATTTCAACAGGTTACACGGCCCAGTACTTC; CDR3aa: CSAISTGYTAQYF
abundance: NA; d_gene: NA; len: 13; j_gene: TRBJ1-2; v_gene: TRBV2; CDR3nt: TGTGCCAGCAGTGAGGGACGGAGCCATGGCTACACCTTC; CDR3aa: CASSEGRSHGYTF
abundance: few; d_gene: TRBD1; len: 13; j_gene: TRBJ2-3; v_gene: TRBV20-1; CDR3nt: TGCAGTGCTAGGGGCCAGGGGGCAGATACGCAGTATTTT; CDR3aa: CSARGQGADTQYF
abundance: NA; d_gene: NA; len: 15; j_gene: TRBJ1-2; v_gene: TRBV6-4; CDR3nt: TGTGCCAGCAGTGCCTCCCGTGAAGGGGGATATGGCTACACCTTC; CDR3aa: CASSASREGGYGYTF
abundance: few; d_gene: NA; len: 14; j_gene: TRBJ2-2; v_gene: TRBV2; CDR3nt: TGTGCCAGCCGGGGACAACCTTTCACCGGGGAGCTGTTTTTT; CDR3aa: CASRGQPFTGELFF
abundance: few; d_gene: TRBD2; len: 16; j_gene: TRBJ2-3; v_gene: TRBV14; CDR3nt: TGTGCCAGCAGCCCCGTAGCGGGGGAGGTGACAGATACGCAGTATTTT; CDR3aa: CASSPVAGEVTDTQYF
abundance: NA; d_gene: NA; len: 14; j_gene: TRBJ2-1; v_gene: TRBV7-9; CDR3nt: TGTGCCAGCAGCCCCCCCCAATGGGTCGAGGAGCAGTTCTTC; CDR3aa: CASSPPQWVEEQFF
abundance: NA; d_gene: NA; len: 15; j_gene: TRBJ2-1; v_gene: TRBV7-2; CDR3nt: TGTGCCAGCAGCCCTCCCGGGTGGAACGACAATGAGCAGTTCTTC; CDR3aa: CASSPPGWNDNEQFF
abundance: NA; d_gene: NA; len: 15; j_gene: TRBJ2-7; v_gene: TRBV9; CDR3nt: TGTGCCAGCAGCGTAGACCAGGAAGAAACCTACGAGCAGTACTTC; CDR3aa: CASSVDQEETYEQYF
abundance: many; d_gene: TRBD1; len: 14; j_gene: TRBJ2-7; v_gene: TRBV27; CDR3nt: TGTGCCAGCAGCCGGGGACAGGGGGCGCGCGAGCAGTACTTC; CDR3aa: CASSRGQGAREQYF
abundance: few; d_gene: NA; len: 14; j_gene: TRBJ2-5; v_gene: TRBV7-2; CDR3nt: TGTGCCAGCAGCTTATTTGCAGACTCGGAGACCCAGTACTTC; CDR3aa: CASSLFADSETQYF
abundance: many; d_gene: NA; len: 18; j_gene: TRBJ2-3; v_gene: TRBV11-2; CDR3nt: TGTGCCAGCAGCCCCGAAGGGGGACTATTTATTCGAGGAGATACGCAGTATTTT; CDR3aa: CASSPEGGLFIRGDTQYF
abundance: many; d_gene: TRBD2; len: 17; j_gene: TRBJ2-5; v_gene: TRBV20-1; CDR3nt: TGCAGTGCTAGAGATCTTAACCCTCGCGGGGGACAAGAGACCCAGTACTTC; CDR3aa: CSARDLNPRGGQETQYF
abundance: once; d_gene: TRBD1; len: 14; j_gene: TRBJ2-7; v_gene: TRBV3-1; CDR3nt: TGTGCCAGCAGCCAAGAGGGCAGGGGGATCGAGCAGTACTTC; CDR3aa: CASSQEGRGIEQYF
abundance: NA; d_gene: NA; len: 12; j_gene: TRBJ2-7; v_gene: TRBV28; CDR3nt: TGTGCCAGCAACGAACAACCGGGACAAAGGTACTTC; CDR3aa: CASNEQPGQRYF
abundance: NA; d_gene: NA; len: 14; j_gene: TRBJ2-4; v_gene: TRBV2; CDR3nt: TGTGCCAGCAGCCCGCTCTCAGTCAAAAACATTCAGTACTTC; CDR3aa: CASSPLSVKNIQYF
abundance: NA; d_gene: TRBD1; len: 13; j_gene: TRBJ1-4; v_gene: TRBV10-1; CDR3nt: TGCGCCAGCGCAGGACAGGGTAATGAAAAACTGTTTTTT; CDR3aa: CASAGQGNEKLFF
abundance: few; d_gene: TRBD2; len: 18; j_gene: TRBJ2-1; v_gene: TRBV11-2; CDR3nt: TGTGCCAGCAGCATGGGCCGACTAGCGGGGGGGCCAATTAATGAGCAGTTCTTC; CDR3aa: CASSMGRLAGGPINEQFF
abundance: NA; d_gene: NA; len: 20; j_gene: TRBJ2-3; v_gene: TRBV6-2/TRBV6-3; CDR3nt: TGTGCCAGCAGTTACTCGACAGGGCTAGCGGATAGTGCGCCAGCCAGAGCGCAGTATTTT; CDR3aa: CASSYSTGLADSAPARAQYF